This TCR beta chain is from a study of T-cell memory formation after mild COVID-19. For the study at large: Largely donor-specific sequence clusters came from two donors.

This clonotype was picked up many times. Its antigen remains unidentified. Study observations and caveats: Some clones that responded turned up in pre-infection memory, which suggests that cross-reactive memory joined in. There was a balanced CD4/CD8 profile in clones contracting day 15 to 85, and later expanders leaned CD4+.

This CDR3 contains 13 residues. Per the germline V gene, CDR1 is DFQATT and CDR2 is SNEGSKA (reference sequence). The ends lost 4 bases at V and 4 bases at J; junction bases unmatched: 5. TCRdb redid the calling of the 5' RACE reads with MiXCR, one entry per CDR3 protein. The sample lists 300,000 to 350,000 distinct CDR3 sequences, 14% occurring once. This clonotype was sampled from a man between 18 and 29 years old who had mild COVID-19 (a few samples of this study predate the infection). Cell type and time point are not known. The sequencing input was PBMCs or a T cell subset sorted from them (not recorded which). The chain carries TRBV20-1 and TRBJ2-3; 7 bases align to TRBD1. The CDR3 DNA is TGCAGTGCTAAAGGGGGCCGAGCAGATACGCAGTATTTT. Encoded protein: CSAKGGRADTQYF.